These T cell receptor beta chains were read from a single sample in a study of T cell changes during pregnancy in multiple sclerosis. TCRdb's table, derived via immunoSEQ multiplex PCR, lists solely in-frame clones and lacks some. The table shows 60,000 or so clones, with 80% to 90% occurring only once. The material sequenced was peripheral blood, taken in the first trimester of pregnancy. The receptors originated from a female donor with multiple sclerosis, enrolled in a pregnancy study. Each CDR3 is given with its conserved first and last residue. Fields, in order: D gene, J gene, V gene, clone size, CDR3 protein, CDR3 DNA. D genes are given only for firm matches. Part of the rows lack a size; the others show once, few, many or a class for expanded clones.

TRBD2	TRBJ2-1	TRBV7-2	NA	CASSLVSGKSYNEQFF	TGTGCCAGCAGCTTAGTTAGCGGGAAGTCCTACAATGAGCAGTTCTTC
TRBD1	TRBJ1-1	TRBV30	NA	CAWSDEGAAEAFF	TGTGCCTGGAGTGATGAGGGGGCGGCCGAAGCTTTCTTT
TRBD1	TRBJ2-7	TRBV7-9	NA	CASSLGGRGQPYEQYF	TGTGCCAGCAGCTTGGGGGGCAGGGGGCAGCCATACGAGCAGTACTTC
NA	TRBJ2-4	TRBV7-9	NA	CASSLGGGIAKNIQYF	TGTGCCAGCAGCTTAGGAGGAGGAATAGCCAAAAACATTCAGTACTTC
TRBD2	TRBJ2-1	TRBV6-5	NA	CASSYSGGSSYNEQFF	TGTGCCAGCAGTTACTCGGGCGGGAGCTCCTACAATGAGCAGTTCTTC
NA	TRBJ1-2	TRBV7-9	once	CASSLNPGYGYTF	TGTGCCAGCAGCTTAAACCCAGGCTATGGCTACACCTTC
TRBD1	TRBJ1-2	TRBV5-1	NA	CASSLWDRGASYGYTF	TGCGCCAGCAGCTTATGGGACAGGGGGGCTTCCTATGGCTACACCTTC
NA	TRBJ2-4	TRBV19	NA	CASSTEADIQYF	TGTGCCAGTAGTACGGAGGCGGACATTCAGTACTTC
NA	TRBJ1-2	TRBV10-3	NA	CAISAQGDYGYTF	TGTGCCATCAGTGCGCAGGGTGACTATGGCTACACCTTC
NA	TRBJ1-3	TRBV5-1	NA	CASSPDSGQGNTIYF	TGCGCCAGCAGCCCTGACTCGGGACAAGGAAACACCATATATTTT
TRBD2	TRBJ2-3	TRBV11-3	NA	CASSPTSGKDTQYF	TGTGCCAGCAGCCCAACTAGCGGGAAGGATACGCAGTATTTT
NA	TRBJ2-2	TRBV25-1	NA	CASSEYYRVETGELFF	TGTGCCAGCAGTGAATATTACAGGGTCGAAACCGGGGAGCTGTTTTTT
NA	TRBJ2-5	TRBV21-1	once	CASSNRMGRGVQETQYF	TGTGCCAGCAGCAATCGTATGGGGCGGGGGGTCCAAGAGACCCAGTACTTC
TRBD2	TRBJ2-7	TRBV29-1	NA	CSVSGTSSLEQYF	TGCAGCGTGTCCGGGACTAGTTCCCTCGAGCAGTACTTC
NA	TRBJ1-1	TRBV6-5	NA	CASSYPAGTEAFF	TGTGCCAGCAGTTACCCTGCGGGCACTGAAGCTTTCTTT
NA	TRBJ2-3	TRBV19	NA	CASSIDPQGLGTDTQYF	TGTGCCAGTAGTATAGATCCCCAGGGATTAGGCACAGATACGCAGTATTTT
TRBD2	TRBJ2-1	TRBV6-5	NA	CASKPGLAGNEQFF	TGTGCCAGCAAACCGGGACTAGCGGGGAATGAGCAGTTCTTC
NA	TRBJ2-3	TRBV30	NA	CAWSVRAGRADTQYF	TGTGCCTGGAGTGTTAGGGCGGGGCGGGCAGATACGCAGTATTTT
NA	TRBJ2-5	TRBV19	NA	CASSIGLIQETQYF	TGTGCCAGTAGTATCGGACTAATTCAAGAGACCCAGTACTTC
NA	TRBJ2-7	TRBV6-5	NA	CASSYDRRGSYEQYF	TGTGCCAGCAGTTACGACCGGCGGGGCTCCTACGAGCAGTACTTC
TRBD1	TRBJ1-3	TRBV6-4	NA	CASSQNRGRSAGNTIYF	TGTGCCAGCAGCCAAAACAGGGGGCGCTCCGCTGGAAACACCATATATTTT
NA	TRBJ2-1	TRBV5-1	NA	CASSPLLHSYNEQFF	TGCGCCAGCAGCCCCCTACTGCATTCCTACAATGAGCAGTTCTTC
NA	TRBJ2-7	TRBV4-3	few	CASSQDSRGYEQYF	TGCGCCAGCAGCCAAGACTCGCGGGGTTACGAGCAGTACTTC
TRBD1	TRBJ1-4	TRBV30	few	CAWKHSDRVGEKLFF	TGTGCCTGGAAGCATTCCGACAGGGTGGGTGAAAAACTGTTTTTT
TRBD1	TRBJ2-1	TRBV5-6	NA	CASSLTATGLQFF	TGTGCCAGCAGCCTTACCGCGACAGGGCTGCAGTTCTTC
NA	TRBJ2-3	TRBV7-3	NA	CASSREGGDRSDTQYF	TGTGCCAGCAGCCGCGAGGGGGGGGATCGTTCAGATACGCAGTATTTT
TRBD2	TRBJ2-3	TRBV5-1	NA	CASSLGTSGSIPDTQYF	TGCGCCAGCAGCCTAGGGACTAGCGGGAGTATTCCAGATACGCAGTATTTT